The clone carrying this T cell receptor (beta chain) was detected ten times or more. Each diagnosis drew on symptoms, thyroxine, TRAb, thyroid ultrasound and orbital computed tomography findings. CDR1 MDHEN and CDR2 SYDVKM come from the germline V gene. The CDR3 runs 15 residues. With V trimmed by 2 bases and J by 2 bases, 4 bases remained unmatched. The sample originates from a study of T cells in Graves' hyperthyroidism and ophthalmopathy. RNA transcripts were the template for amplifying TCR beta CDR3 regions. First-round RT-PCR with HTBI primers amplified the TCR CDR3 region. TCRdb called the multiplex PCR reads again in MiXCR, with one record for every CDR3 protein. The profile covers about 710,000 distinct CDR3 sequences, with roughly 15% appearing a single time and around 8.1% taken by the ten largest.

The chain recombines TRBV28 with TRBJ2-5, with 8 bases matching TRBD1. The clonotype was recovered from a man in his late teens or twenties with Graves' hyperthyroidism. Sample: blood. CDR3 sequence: CASSLNGQGQETQYF. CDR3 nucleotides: TGTGCCAGCAGTTTAAATGGACAGGGACAAGAGACCCAGTACTTC.